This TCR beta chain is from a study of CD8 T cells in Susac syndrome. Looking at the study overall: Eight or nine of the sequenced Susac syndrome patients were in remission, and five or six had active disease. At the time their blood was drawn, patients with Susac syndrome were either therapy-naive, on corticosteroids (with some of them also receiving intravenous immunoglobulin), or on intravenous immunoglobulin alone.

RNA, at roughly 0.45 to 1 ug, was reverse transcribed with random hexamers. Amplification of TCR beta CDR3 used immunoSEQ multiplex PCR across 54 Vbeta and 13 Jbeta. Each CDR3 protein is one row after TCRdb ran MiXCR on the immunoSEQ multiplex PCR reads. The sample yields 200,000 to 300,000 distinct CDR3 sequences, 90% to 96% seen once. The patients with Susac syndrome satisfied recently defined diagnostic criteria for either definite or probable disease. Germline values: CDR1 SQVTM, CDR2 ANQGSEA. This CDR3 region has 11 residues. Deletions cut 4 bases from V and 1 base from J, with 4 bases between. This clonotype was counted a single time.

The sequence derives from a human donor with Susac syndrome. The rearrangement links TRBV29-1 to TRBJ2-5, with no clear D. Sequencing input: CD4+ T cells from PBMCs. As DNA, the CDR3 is TGCAGCGTTGTCCCCCAAGAGACCCAGTACTTC. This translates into CSVVPQETQYF.